This TCR beta chain was identified during a study of CD8 T cells in Susac syndrome. The sample holds one count of this clonotype. When the RNA was reverse transcribed, random hexamers were used with an input of about 0.5 to 1 ug. TCRdb recomputed calls from the immunoSEQ multiplex PCR reads with MiXCR, one row per CDR3 protein. The sample lists 170,000 or so distinct CDR3 sequences; 85% to 95% were seen once. The germline V gene encodes CDR1 SGHRS and CDR2 YFSETQ. This CDR3 has 19 residues. V was pared by 4 bases and J by 0 bases, with 10 bases of the junction left unmatched. Negative isolation was applied to CD8+ and CD4+ T cells, and FACS enrichment was applied to TEMRA cells.

The receptor was derived from a human donor with Susac syndrome. The specimen was CD4+ T cells from PBMCs. The chain employs TRBV5-1 and TRBJ2-1; 13 positions agree with TRBD2. Written as DNA, the CDR3 is TGCGCCAGCAGCCGCAGACTAGCGGGAGGCCCTTCCTCCTACAATGAGCAGTTCTTC. As protein: CASSRRLAGGPSSYNEQFF.